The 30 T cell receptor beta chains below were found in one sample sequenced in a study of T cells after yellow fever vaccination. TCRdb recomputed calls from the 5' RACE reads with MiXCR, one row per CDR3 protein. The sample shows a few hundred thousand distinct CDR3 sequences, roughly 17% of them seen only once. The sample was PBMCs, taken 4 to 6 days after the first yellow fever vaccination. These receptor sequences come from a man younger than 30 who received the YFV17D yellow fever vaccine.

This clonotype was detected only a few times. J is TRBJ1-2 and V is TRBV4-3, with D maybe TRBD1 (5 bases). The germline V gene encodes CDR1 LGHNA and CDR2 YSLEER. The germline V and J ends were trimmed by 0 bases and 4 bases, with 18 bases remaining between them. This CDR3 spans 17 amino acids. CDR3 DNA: TGCGCCAGCAGCCAAGATCCCCCAGGGAGCGGTGGCTATGGCTACACCTTC. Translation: CASSQDPPGSGGYGYTF.

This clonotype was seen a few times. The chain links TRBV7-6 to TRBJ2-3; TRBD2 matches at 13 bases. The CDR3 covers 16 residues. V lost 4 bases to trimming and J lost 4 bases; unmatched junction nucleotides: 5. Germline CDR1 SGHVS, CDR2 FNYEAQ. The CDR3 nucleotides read TGTGCCAGCAGCTCGGGACTAGCGGGGTGGGCAGATACGCAGTATTTT. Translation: CASSSGLAGWADTQYF.

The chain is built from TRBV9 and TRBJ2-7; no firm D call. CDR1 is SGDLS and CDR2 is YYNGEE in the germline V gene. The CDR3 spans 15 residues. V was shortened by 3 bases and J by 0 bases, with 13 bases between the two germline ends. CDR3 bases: TGTGCCAGCAGCGCGGAACCCCTGAACTCCTACGAGCAGTACTTC. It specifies CASSAEPLNSYEQYF.

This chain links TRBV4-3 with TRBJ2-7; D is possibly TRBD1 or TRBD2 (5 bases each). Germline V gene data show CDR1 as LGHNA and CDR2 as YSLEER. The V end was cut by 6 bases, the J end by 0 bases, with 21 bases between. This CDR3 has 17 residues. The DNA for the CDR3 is TGCGCCAGCAGGTTAACCGGGGCGAATATTCCCTCCTACGAGCAGTACGTC. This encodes CASRLTGANIPSYEQYV.

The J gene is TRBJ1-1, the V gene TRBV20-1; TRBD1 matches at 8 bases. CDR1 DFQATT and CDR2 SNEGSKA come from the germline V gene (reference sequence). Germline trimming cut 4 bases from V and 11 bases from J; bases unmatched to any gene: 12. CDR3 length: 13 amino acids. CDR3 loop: CSATRQGYGWAFF. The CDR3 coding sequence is TGCAGTGCTACACGACAGGGGTATGGGTGGGCTTTCTTT.

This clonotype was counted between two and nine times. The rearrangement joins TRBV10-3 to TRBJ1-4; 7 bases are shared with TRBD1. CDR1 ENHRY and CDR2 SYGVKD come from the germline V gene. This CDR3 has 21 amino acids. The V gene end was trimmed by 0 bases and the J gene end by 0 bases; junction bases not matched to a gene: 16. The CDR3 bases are TGTGCCATCAGTGAGTCGATAGGTGAAGGGGGCCTCTGGGCAACTAATGAAAAACTGTTTTTT. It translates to CAISESIGEGGLWATNEKLFF.

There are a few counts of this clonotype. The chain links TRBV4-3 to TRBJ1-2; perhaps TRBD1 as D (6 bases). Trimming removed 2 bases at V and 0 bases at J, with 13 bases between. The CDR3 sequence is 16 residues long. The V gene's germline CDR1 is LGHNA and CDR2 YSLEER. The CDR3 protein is CASSQHSGEANYGYTF. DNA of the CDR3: TGCGCCAGCAGCCAACATTCAGGGGAAGCTAACTATGGCTACACCTTC.

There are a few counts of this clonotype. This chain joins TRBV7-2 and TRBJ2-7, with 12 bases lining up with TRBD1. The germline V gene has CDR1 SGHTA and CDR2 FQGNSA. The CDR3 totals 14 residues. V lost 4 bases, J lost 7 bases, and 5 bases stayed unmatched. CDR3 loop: CASSSGQGASEQYF. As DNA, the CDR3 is TGTGCCAGCAGCTCGGGACAGGGGGCGTCTGAGCAGTACTTC.

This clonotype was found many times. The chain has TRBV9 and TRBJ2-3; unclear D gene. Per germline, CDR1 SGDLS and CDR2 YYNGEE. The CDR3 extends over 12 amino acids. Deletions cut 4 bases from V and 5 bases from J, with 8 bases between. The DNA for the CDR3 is TGTGCCAGCAGCCAAGTTAGAGATACGCAGTATTTT. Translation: CASSQVRDTQYF.

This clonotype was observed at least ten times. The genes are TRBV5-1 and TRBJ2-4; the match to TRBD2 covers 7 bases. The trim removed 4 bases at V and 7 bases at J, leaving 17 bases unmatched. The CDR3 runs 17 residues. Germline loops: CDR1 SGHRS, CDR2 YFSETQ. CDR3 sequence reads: CASSAIQGRGRGNIQYF. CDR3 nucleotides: TGCGCCAGCAGCGCCATCCAAGGGAGGGGCCGGGGGAACATTCAGTACTTC.

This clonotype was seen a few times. CDR3 sequence (DNA): TGTGCCAGCAGTTTCCCCGACAGGGACAATCAGCCCCAGCATTTT. Its protein product is CASSFPDRDNQPQHF. The chain joins TRBV28 to TRBJ1-5, with 7 bases aligning to TRBD1. The CDR3 extends over 15 amino acids. Germline V gives CDR1 MDHEN, CDR2 SYDVKM. With 3 bases clipped from V and 3 bases from J, the junction kept 5 bases outside the gene matches.

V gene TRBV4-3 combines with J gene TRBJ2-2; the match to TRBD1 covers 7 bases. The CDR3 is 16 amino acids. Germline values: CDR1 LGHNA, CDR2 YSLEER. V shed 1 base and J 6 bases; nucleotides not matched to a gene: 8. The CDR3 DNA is TGCGCCAGCAGCCAAGTAGGCAGGGGGAAGGCCGGGGAGCTGTTTTTT. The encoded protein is CASSQVGRGKAGELFF.

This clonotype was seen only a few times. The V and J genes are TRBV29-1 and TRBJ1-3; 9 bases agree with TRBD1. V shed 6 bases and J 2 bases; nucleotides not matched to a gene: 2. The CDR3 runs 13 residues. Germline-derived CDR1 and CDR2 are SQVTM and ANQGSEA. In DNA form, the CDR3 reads TGCAGCGTCTGGACAGGGGCTGGAAACACCATATATTTT. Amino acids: CSVWTGAGNTIYF. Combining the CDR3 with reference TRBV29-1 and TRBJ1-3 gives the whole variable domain SAVISQKPSRDICQRGTSLTIQCQVDSQVTMMFWYRQQPGQSLTLIATANQGSEATYESGFVIDKFPISRPNLTFSTLTVSNMSPEDSSIYLCSVWTGAGNTIYFGEGSWLTVV.

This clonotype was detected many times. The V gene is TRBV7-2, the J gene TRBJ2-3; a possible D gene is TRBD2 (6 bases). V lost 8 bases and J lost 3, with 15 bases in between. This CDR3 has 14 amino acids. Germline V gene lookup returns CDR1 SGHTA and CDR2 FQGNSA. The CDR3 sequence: CASHLTRWTDTQYF. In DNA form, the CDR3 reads TGTGCCAGCCACCTGACTAGGTGGACAGATACGCAGTATTTT.

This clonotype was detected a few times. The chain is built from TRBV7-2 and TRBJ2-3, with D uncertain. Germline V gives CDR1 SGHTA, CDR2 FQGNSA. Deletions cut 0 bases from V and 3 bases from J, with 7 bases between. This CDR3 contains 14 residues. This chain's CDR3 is CASSLAFRTDTQYF. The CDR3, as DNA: TGTGCCAGCAGCTTAGCTTTCCGGACAGATACGCAGTATTTT. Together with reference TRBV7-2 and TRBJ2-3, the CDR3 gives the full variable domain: GAGVSQSPSNKVTEKGKDVELRCDPISGHTALYWYRQSLGQGLEFLIYFQGNSAPDKSGLPSDRFSAERTGGSVSTLTIQRTQQEDSAVYLCASSLAFRTDTQYFGPGTRLTVL.

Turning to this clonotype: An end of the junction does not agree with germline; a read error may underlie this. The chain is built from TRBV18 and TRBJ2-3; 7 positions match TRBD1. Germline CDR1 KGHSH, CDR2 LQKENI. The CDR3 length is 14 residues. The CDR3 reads CASPPGQITDTQYF. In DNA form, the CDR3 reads TGTGCCAGCCCACCGGGACAGATCACAGATACGCAGTATTTT.

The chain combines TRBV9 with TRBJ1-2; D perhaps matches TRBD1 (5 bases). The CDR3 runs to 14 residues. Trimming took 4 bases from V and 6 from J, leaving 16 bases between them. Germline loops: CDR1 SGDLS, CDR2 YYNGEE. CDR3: CASSLRMGGHGYTF. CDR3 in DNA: TGTGCCAGCAGCCTACGGATGGGGGGACATGGCTACACCTTC.

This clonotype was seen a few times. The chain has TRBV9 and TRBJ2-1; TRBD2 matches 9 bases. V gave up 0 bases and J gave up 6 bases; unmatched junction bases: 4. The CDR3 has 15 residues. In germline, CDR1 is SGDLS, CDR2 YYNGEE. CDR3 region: CASSVERGAANEQFF. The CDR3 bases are TGTGCCAGCAGCGTAGAGCGGGGGGCAGCCAATGAGCAGTTCTTC. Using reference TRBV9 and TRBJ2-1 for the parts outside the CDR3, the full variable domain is DSGVTQTPKHLITATGQRVTLRCSPRSGDLSVYWYQQSLDQGLQFLIQYYNGEERAKGNILERFSAQQFPDLHSELNLSSLELGDSALYFCASSVERGAANEQFFGPGTRLTVL.

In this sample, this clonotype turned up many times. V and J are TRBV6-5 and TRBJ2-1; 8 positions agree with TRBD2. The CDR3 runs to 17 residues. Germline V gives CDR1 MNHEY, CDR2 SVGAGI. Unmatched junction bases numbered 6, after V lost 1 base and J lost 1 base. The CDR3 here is CASSYYFGGVSYNEQFF. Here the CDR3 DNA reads TGTGCCAGCAGTTACTATTTCGGGGGGGTGTCCTACAATGAGCAGTTCTTC.

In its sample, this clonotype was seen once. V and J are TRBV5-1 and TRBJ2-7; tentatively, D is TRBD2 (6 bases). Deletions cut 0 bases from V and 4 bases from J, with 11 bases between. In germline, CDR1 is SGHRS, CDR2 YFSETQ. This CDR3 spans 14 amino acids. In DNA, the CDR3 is TGCGCCAGCAGCTTGGGGCGGGACGTGTACGAGCAGTACTTC. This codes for CASSLGRDVYEQYF.

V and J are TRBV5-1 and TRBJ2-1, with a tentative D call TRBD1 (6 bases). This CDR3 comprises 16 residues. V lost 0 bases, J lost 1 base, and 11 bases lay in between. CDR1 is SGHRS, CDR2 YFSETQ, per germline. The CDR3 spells CASSLGTDPSYNEQFF. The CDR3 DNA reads TGCGCCAGCAGCTTGGGGACAGACCCTTCCTACAATGAGCAGTTCTTC.

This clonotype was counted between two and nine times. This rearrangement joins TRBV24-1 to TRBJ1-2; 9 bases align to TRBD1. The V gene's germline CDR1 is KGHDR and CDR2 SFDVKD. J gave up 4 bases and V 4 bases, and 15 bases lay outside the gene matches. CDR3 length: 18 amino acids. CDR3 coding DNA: TGTGCCACCAGTGACTCCTTCGGGACAGGGTTGATACCCTATGGCTACACCTTC. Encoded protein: CATSDSFGTGLIPYGYTF.

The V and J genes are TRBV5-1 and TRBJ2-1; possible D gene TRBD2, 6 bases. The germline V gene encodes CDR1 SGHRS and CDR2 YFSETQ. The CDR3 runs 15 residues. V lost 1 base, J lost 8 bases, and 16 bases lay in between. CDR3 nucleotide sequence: TGCGCCAGCAGCTTGCAAGCCCCCGGGAGCGATGAGCAGTTCTTC. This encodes CASSLQAPGSDEQFF.

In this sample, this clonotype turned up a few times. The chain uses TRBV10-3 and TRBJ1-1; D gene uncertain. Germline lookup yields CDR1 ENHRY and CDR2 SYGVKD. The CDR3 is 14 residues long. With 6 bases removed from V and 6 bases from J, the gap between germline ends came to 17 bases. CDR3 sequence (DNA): TGTGCCATCAGCCCTGGACCGGTGAAGGCTGAAGCTTTCTTT. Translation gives CAISPGPVKAEAFF.

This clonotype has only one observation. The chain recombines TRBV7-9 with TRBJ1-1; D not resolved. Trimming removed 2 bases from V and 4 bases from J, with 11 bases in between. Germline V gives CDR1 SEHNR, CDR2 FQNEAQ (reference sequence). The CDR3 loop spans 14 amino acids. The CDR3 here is CASSLPGGSTEAFF. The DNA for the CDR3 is TGTGCCAGCAGCTTACCGGGTGGGAGCACTGAAGCTTTCTTT.

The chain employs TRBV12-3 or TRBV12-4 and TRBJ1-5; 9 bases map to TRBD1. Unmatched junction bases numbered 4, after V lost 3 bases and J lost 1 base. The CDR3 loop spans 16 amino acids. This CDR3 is CASSFRQGVSNQPQHF. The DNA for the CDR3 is TGTGCCAGCAGTTTCAGACAGGGGGTCAGCAATCAGCCCCAGCATTTT.

The CDR3 is CASSSQDEELFF. The DNA of the CDR3 is TGTGCCAGCAGCTCACAGGACGAGGAGCTGTTTTTT. The chain couples TRBV7-9 to TRBJ2-2, with D tentatively TRBD1 (5 bases). CDR3 length: 12 residues. V was shortened by 4 bases and J by 10 bases, with 10 bases between the two germline ends. The V gene's germline CDR1 is SEHNR and CDR2 FQNEAQ (reference sequence).

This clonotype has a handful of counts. The CDR3 loop reads CSATGQLNTGELFF. The CDR3, as DNA: TGCAGTGCTACGGGACAACTGAACACCGGGGAGCTGTTTTTT. This rearrangement joins TRBV20-1 to TRBJ2-2; the D gene is possibly TRBD1 (6 bases). Trimming took off 4 bases at V and 1 base at J, with 10 bases between the two ends. In germline, CDR1 is DFQATT, CDR2 SNEGSKA (reference sequence). This CDR3 contains 14 residues.

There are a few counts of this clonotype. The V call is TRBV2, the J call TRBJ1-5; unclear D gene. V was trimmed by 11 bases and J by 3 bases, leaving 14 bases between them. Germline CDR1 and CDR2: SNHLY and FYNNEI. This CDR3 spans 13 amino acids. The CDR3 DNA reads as TGTGCCTCGACCGCCGAGTACAATCAGCCCCAGCATTTT. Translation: CASTAEYNQPQHF.

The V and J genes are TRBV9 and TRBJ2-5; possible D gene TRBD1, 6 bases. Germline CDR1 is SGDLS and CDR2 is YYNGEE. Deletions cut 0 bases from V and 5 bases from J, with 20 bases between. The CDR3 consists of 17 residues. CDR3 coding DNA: TGTGCCAGCAGCGTAGGAGGGACCGGGACACGAAGCGAGACCCAGTACTTC. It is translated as CASSVGGTGTRSETQYF. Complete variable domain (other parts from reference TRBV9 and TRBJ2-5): DSGVTQTPKHLITATGQRVTLRCSPRSGDLSVYWYQQSLDQGLQFLIQYYNGEERAKGNILERFSAQQFPDLHSELNLSSLELGDSALYFCASSVGGTGTRSETQYFGPGTRLLVL.